These T cell receptor beta chains were read from a single sample in a study of STAT5B mutations in CD4+ large granular lymphocyte leukemia. TCRdb's copy holds only in-frame clones and misses some; the assay was immunoSEQ multiplex PCR. The profile shows around 21,000 clones, around three quarters of them singletons. Material: CD4+ T cells from blood buffy coats. The receptors originated from a human donor in good health. The CDR3 runs from the conserved cysteine through the conserved F or W. D genes are given only for firm matches. Some rows mark clone size as missing; the rest say once, few, many or name a class of expanded clone.

abundance: -; j_gene: TRBJ1-3; v_gene: TRBV5-1; d_gene: -; CDR3aa: CASSSRSGSGNTIYF; CDR3nt: TGCGCCAGCAGCAGTCGGAGTGGCTCTGGAAACACCATATATTTT
abundance: -; j_gene: TRBJ1-5; v_gene: TRBV7-9; d_gene: -; CDR3aa: CASSQGLGGNQPQHF; CDR3nt: TGTGCTAGCAGCCAAGGCCTCGGCGGCAATCAGCCCCAGCATTTT
abundance: -; j_gene: TRBJ2-7; v_gene: TRBV29-1; d_gene: -; CDR3aa: CSVRTAYEQYF; CDR3nt: TGCAGCGTTCGGACAGCCTACGAGCAGTACTTC
abundance: once; j_gene: TRBJ2-2; v_gene: TRBV5-5; d_gene: TRBD1; CDR3aa: CASSWRIIPGQGANTGELFF; CDR3nt: TGTGCCAGCAGCTGGAGAATCATACCGGGACAGGGGGCGAACACCGGGGAGCTGTTTTTT
abundance: -; j_gene: TRBJ1-1; v_gene: TRBV5-4; d_gene: -; CDR3aa: CASFPRGGNTEAFF; CDR3nt: TGTGCCAGCTTCCCACGGGGAGGGAACACTGAAGCTTTCTTT
abundance: -; j_gene: TRBJ2-7; v_gene: TRBV9; d_gene: -; CDR3aa: CASSGTQGSLGEQYF; CDR3nt: TGTGCCAGCAGCGGGACCCAAGGGAGTCTGGGCGAGCAGTACTTC
abundance: few; j_gene: TRBJ2-2; v_gene: TRBV2; d_gene: -; CDR3aa: CASSPDRIETGELFF; CDR3nt: TGTGCCAGCAGTCCAGACAGAATTGAGACCGGGGAGCTGTTTTTT
abundance: -; j_gene: TRBJ2-7; v_gene: TRBV11-3; d_gene: -; CDR3aa: CASSLKSLEQYF; CDR3nt: TGTGCCAGCAGCTTAAAATCCCTCGAGCAGTACTTC
abundance: few; j_gene: TRBJ2-1; v_gene: TRBV6-1; d_gene: TRBD2; CDR3aa: CASSEPGLVNEQFF; CDR3nt: TGTGCCAGCAGTGAACCCGGACTAGTGAATGAGCAGTTCTTC
abundance: -; j_gene: TRBJ2-3; v_gene: TRBV6-1; d_gene: -; CDR3aa: CASNPNTDTQYF; CDR3nt: TGTGCCAGCAACCCAAACACAGATACGCAGTATTTT
abundance: once; j_gene: TRBJ2-7; v_gene: TRBV29-1; d_gene: -; CDR3aa: CPRPTSPYEQYF; CDR3nt: TGCCCCCGCCCTACTAGTCCCTACGAGCAGTACTTC
abundance: few; j_gene: TRBJ1-1; v_gene: TRBV5-5; d_gene: -; CDR3aa: CASSWANTEAFF; CDR3nt: TGTGCCAGCAGTTGGGCGAACACTGAAGCTTTCTTT
abundance: -; j_gene: TRBJ2-1; v_gene: TRBV5-1; d_gene: -; CDR3aa: CASSQTVAGPLSEQFF; CDR3nt: TGCGCCAGCAGCCAAACGGTGGCGGGCCCCCTAAGCGAGCAGTTCTTC
abundance: once; j_gene: TRBJ2-7; v_gene: TRBV11-3; d_gene: TRBD2; CDR3aa: CASSLDTRWGLVTYAQYF; CDR3nt: TGTGCCAGCAGCTTAGATACGAGGTGGGGACTAGTAACCTACGCGCAGTACTTC
abundance: -; j_gene: TRBJ1-2; v_gene: TRBV6-1; d_gene: -; CDR3aa: CASSIQVNYGYTF; CDR3nt: TGTGCCAGCAGTATACAGGTGAACTATGGCTACACCTTC
abundance: -; j_gene: TRBJ1-5; v_gene: TRBV5-1; d_gene: -; CDR3aa: CASSSRTGREGIISNQPQHF; CDR3nt: TGCGCCAGCAGCTCCAGAACAGGGAGGGAAGGGATCATTAGCAATCAGCCCCAGCATTTT
abundance: -; j_gene: TRBJ1-4; v_gene: TRBV7-6; d_gene: -; CDR3aa: CASSAQSGAIKKLFF; CDR3nt: TGTGCCAGCAGCGCGCAGTCAGGTGCTATTAAAAAACTGTTTTTT
abundance: -; j_gene: TRBJ1-1; v_gene: TRBV29-1; d_gene: TRBD1; CDR3aa: CSVGQGGTEAFF; CDR3nt: TGCAGCGTCGGACAGGGAGGTACTGAAGCTTTCTTT
abundance: -; j_gene: TRBJ1-1; v_gene: TRBV10-3; d_gene: -; CDR3aa: CAITTGDIVNEAFF; CDR3nt: TGTGCCATCACCACGGGGGACATCGTCAATGAAGCTTTCTTT
abundance: few; j_gene: TRBJ1-1; v_gene: TRBV13; d_gene: -; CDR3aa: CASSKRTEAFF; CDR3nt: TGTGCCAGCAGCAAAAGGACTGAAGCTTTCTTT
abundance: -; j_gene: TRBJ2-7; v_gene: TRBV7-8; d_gene: TRBD2; CDR3aa: CASSLGTSGIKEQYF; CDR3nt: TGTGCCAGCAGCTTAGGGACTAGCGGGATTAAAGAGCAGTACTTC
abundance: -; j_gene: TRBJ1-2; v_gene: TRBV7-9; d_gene: -; CDR3aa: CASSPTPGGAVVIGYTF; CDR3nt: TGTGCCAGCAGCCCTACCCCCGGGGGGGCGGTTGTCATTGGCTACACCTTC
abundance: -; j_gene: TRBJ2-3; v_gene: TRBV11-2; d_gene: -; CDR3aa: CASSQGIGTDTQYF; CDR3nt: TGTGCCAGCAGCCAGGGTATAGGAACAGATACGCAGTATTTT
abundance: -; j_gene: TRBJ2-5; v_gene: TRBV6-1; d_gene: -; CDR3aa: CASSVWGGETQYF; CDR3nt: TGTGCCAGCAGTGTTTGGGGAGGAGAGACCCAGTACTTC
abundance: -; j_gene: TRBJ2-7; v_gene: TRBV6-5; d_gene: -; CDR3aa: CASQPGVSFSEQYF; CDR3nt: TGTGCCAGCCAACCTGGGGTGTCGTTTTCCGAGCAGTACTTC
abundance: -; j_gene: TRBJ1-1; v_gene: TRBV5-6; d_gene: -; CDR3aa: CASSEQGGRGTEAFF; CDR3nt: TGTGCCAGCAGCGAACAAGGGGGAAGAGGCACTGAAGCTTTCTTT
abundance: -; j_gene: TRBJ2-1; v_gene: TRBV5-1; d_gene: -; CDR3aa: CASRNPGANNEQFF; CDR3nt: TGCGCCAGCAGAAACCCCGGGGCCAACAATGAGCAGTTCTTC
abundance: -; j_gene: TRBJ1-3; v_gene: TRBV7-9; d_gene: -; CDR3aa: CASSFPSSRYKGTGNTIYF; CDR3nt: TGTGCCAGCAGCTTTCCGTCCTCGAGATATAAGGGGACTGGAAACACCATATATTTT
abundance: -; j_gene: TRBJ2-7; v_gene: TRBV6-5; d_gene: -; CDR3aa: CASSRKQGGYEQYF; CDR3nt: TGTGCCAGCAGCCGAAAACAGGGTGGCTACGAGCAGTACTTC